What follows are 6 T cell receptor beta chains derived from one specimen sequenced in a study of breast tumors, draining lymph nodes, adjacent tissues. Each CDR3 protein is one row after TCRdb ran MiXCR on the multiplex PCR reads. Found here are more than 7,500 distinct CDR3 sequences, 65% to 75% of them singletons; the top ten hold roughly 39%. The sequenced sample was tumor-adjacent breast tissue. The origin of the receptors is a female donor with breast cancer. Some clones in this sample may be carry-over from other donors' samples.

The V gene is TRBV14, the J gene TRBJ2-1; the D gene is possibly TRBD2 (6 bases). This CDR3 is built from 18 residues. Trimming removed 0 bases from V and 2 bases from J, with 17 bases in between. Germline V gives CDR1 SGHDN, CDR2 FVKESK. CDR3 in DNA: TGTGCCAGCAGCCAAGATCATTGGGGTAGCGGTGCCTACAATGAGCAGTTCTTC. Its protein is CASSQDHWGSGAYNEQFF.

CDR3: CASSLQGQPQHF. CDR3 DNA: TGTGCCAGCAGCTTACAGGGGCAGCCCCAGCATTTT. The chain combines TRBV7-8 with TRBJ1-5, with D possibly being TRBD1 (6 bases). The CDR3 is 12 residues long. Germline loops: CDR1 SGHVS, CDR2 FQNEAQ. Trimming took 2 bases from V and 7 from J, leaving 6 bases between them.

On this clonotype itself: A junction boundary mismatches the germline segment, possibly from a read error. This chain links TRBV7-2 with TRBJ2-7; D may correspond to TRBD1 or TRBD2 (5 bases each). The CDR3 spans 15 residues. Germline values: CDR1 SGHTA, CDR2 FQGNSA. CDR3 sequence (DNA): TGCGCCAGCAGCCAACTCTCTCGGGACGGCTACGAGCAGTACTTC. Its protein is CASSQLSRDGYEQYF.

J is TRBJ1-6 and V is TRBV9, with D possibly matching TRBD1 (6 bases). With 4 bases removed from V and 7 bases from J, the gap between germline ends came to 15 bases. CDR3 length: 15 amino acids. Germline CDR1 reads SGDLS; CDR2 reads YYNGEE. This chain's CDR3 is CASSPQGGGNSPLHF. The DNA of the CDR3 is TGTGCCAGCAGCCCCCAAGGGGGTGGGAATTCACCCCTCCACTTT.

The rearrangement links TRBV20-1 to TRBJ2-7; 12 nucleotides align to TRBD2. From germline, CDR1 is DFQATT and CDR2 SNEGSKA (reference sequence). V was clipped by 0 bases and J by 7 bases; unmatched bases: 4. The CDR3 length is 14 residues. The DNA of the CDR3 is TGCAGTGCTAGAGATCCTACTAGCGGGAGGGAGCAGTACTTC. This sequence encodes CSARDPTSGREQYF.

J is TRBJ2-1 and V is TRBV7-3; 9 positions match TRBD2. Looked up from germline, CDR1 is SGHTA and CDR2 is FQGTGA. This CDR3 comprises 16 residues. After removal of 4 bases from V and 8 bases from J, the junction contained 12 bases not matched to a gene. DNA for the CDR3: TGTGCCAGCAGCTCAACCCTTGGCGGGAGGGTCCATGAGCAGTTCTTC. As protein: CASSSTLGGRVHEQFF.